The clone carrying this TCR beta chain was recorded a few times. This entry comes from a study of blood T cell repertoires in COVID-19. Looking at the study overall: From the United States, Italy and Spain came samples of acute and convalescent COVID-19. PBMCs, B-cell-depleted T cells, or T cells were the source of the cDNA or gDNA that made up the material.

Authors' analysis steps: From reference gene primer amplification, estimates of nucleated cell counts were derived. Clones were sequenced by immunoSEQ multiplex PCR, and TCRdb holds only the in-frame ones, with some missing. The D gene and trimming were derived from the DNA, and the V and J assignments and clone size from that table. Seen here are about 25,000 clones, over 75% observed once, and the top ten hold around a sixth. The CDR3 contains 13 residues. The germline V and J ends were trimmed by 6 bases and 7 bases, with 15 bases remaining between them. CDR1 and CDR2 (germline): MNHEY, SVGAGI. The chain couples TRBV6-5 to TRBJ1-2; TRBD1 is a possible D gene (6 bases). This TCR came from a woman aged 80 or older with acute or convalescent COVID-19. The material sequenced was peripheral blood. The CDR3 DNA reads TGTGCCAGCAGAAATCGGGGGGCGGGTGGCTACACCTTC. This translates into CASRNRGAGGYTF.